This TCR beta chain appears in the sequencing data of a study of kidney transplant recipient with SARS-CoV-2 infection. TCRdb re-analysed the reads in MiXCR, keeping a single row per CDR3 protein. The table has under 300,000 distinct CDR3 sequences, about 30% seen once. On this clonotype itself: A much larger clone differs by one base, so this may be a read error. No conserved phenylalanine or tryptophan is present at the end of the CDR3, so a read error is the likely explanation.

The germline V gene encodes CDR1 SGHAT and CDR2 FQNNGV. CDR3 length equals 15 residues. The chain combines TRBV11-2 with TRBJ2-7, with D hard to call. With the DNA end fitting TRBJ2-5 better, the J assignment may be wrong. The material was a blood sample, obtained at baseline and on day 111 from a kidney transplant recipient. This sequence originates from a young adult male patient who had COVID-19 and was a kidney transplant recipient. Some T cells here may be from the graft donor. This chain's CDR3 is CASSFGPLYQETQYS. DNA of the CDR3: TGTGCCAGCAGCTTTGGGCCACTATACCAAGAGACCCAGTACTCC.